This entry describes one TCR beta chain. These data are taken from a study of blood T cell repertoires in COVID-19. On the study more broadly: Both acute and convalescent COVID-19 samples were obtained from the United States, Italy and Spain.

Seattle patients were enrolled during active infection and followed longitudinally. Clones were sequenced by immunoSEQ multiplex PCR, and TCRdb holds only the in-frame ones, with some missing. This sample yields tens of thousands of clones, of which around 81% are seen a single time; 4% to 6% belongs to the top ten. V dropped 1 base and J dropped 4 bases, with 13 bases sitting between them. Germline lookup yields CDR1 LGHDT and CDR2 YNNKEL (reference sequence). The CDR3 contains 15 residues. The sequence derives from a man at least 80 years old with COVID-19, enrolled during active disease. V and J are TRBV3-1 (or the pseudogene TRBV3-2) and TRBJ1-2; D remains unclear. Sequenced input: peripheral blood. In nucleotides, the CDR3 is TGTGCCAGCAGCCAAGTAGAAGGAGTCTCCTATGGCTACACCTTC. Amino acid sequence: CASSQVEGVSYGYTF.